This entry lists 17 T cell receptor beta chains sequenced from one sample in a study of sequential checkpoint blockade in melanoma. Profiled with immunoSEQ multiplex PCR; TCRdb holds only in-frame clones, not every one. This table has about 21,000 clones, around 82% appearing once. Treatment noted: randomized to nivolumab then ipilimumab (arm A) or the reverse (arm B). The source was CD8+ T cells sorted from blood (inferred from file names), collected from a patient given nivolumab and ipilimumab in sequence. The receptors shown here come from a human donor with melanoma.

The V and J genes are TRBV13 and TRBJ1-1; D is unresolved. Trimming removed 1 base from V and 7 bases from J, with 7 bases in between. The CDR3 is made up of 12 amino acids. CDR1 and CDR2 from the germline V gene are PRHDT and FYEKMQ (reference sequence). CDR3 in DNA: TGTGCCAGCAGCTTAGTGACTGGTGAAGCTTTCTTT. This encodes CASSLVTGEAFF.

The chain couples TRBV6-1 to TRBJ1-5, with 8 bases lining up with TRBD1. CDR1 is MNHNS and CDR2 is SASEGT in the germline V gene. This CDR3 spans 15 amino acids. The V and J ends lost 2 bases and 6 bases, in that order; junction bases with no gene match: 6. The CDR3 region is CASSEFQGAVQPQHF. The CDR3 coding sequence is TGTGCCAGCAGTGAATTTCAGGGGGCGGTTCAGCCCCAGCATTTT.

V is TRBV5-1 and J is TRBJ1-5; D perhaps matches TRBD1 (6 bases). V was cut by 1 base and J by 1 base, with 6 bases left in between. The CDR3 sequence is 14 residues long. The germline V gene has CDR1 SGHRS and CDR2 YFSETQ. CDR3: CASSLTGSNQPQHF. The CDR3 DNA is TGCGCCAGCAGCTTGACAGGGAGCAATCAGCCCCAGCATTTT. The full variable domain, its missing parts supplied by reference TRBV5-1 and TRBJ1-5, is KAGVTQTPRYLIKTRGQQVTLSCSPISGHRSVSWYQQTPGQGLQFLFEYFSETQRNKGNFPGRFSGRQFSNSRSEMNVSTLELGDSALYLCASSLTGSNQPQHFGDGTRLSIL.

V and J are TRBV5-1 and TRBJ1-4; perhaps TRBD1 as D (6 bases). V gave up 9 bases and J gave up 7 bases, with 19 bases separating them. The CDR3 extends over 14 amino acids. Germline V lookup: CDR1 SGHRS, CDR2 YFSETQ. CDR3 DNA: TGCGCCACCAGGAAACAGGGAGGGAGTGAAAAACTGTTTTTT. Its protein product is CATRKQGGSEKLFF.

This clone was counted only a few times. The genes are TRBV9 and TRBJ1-6, with D unclear. The V gene lost 6 bases and the J gene lost 7 bases, with 14 bases spanning the gap. The length of the CDR3 is 14 residues. In germline, CDR1 is SGDLS, CDR2 YYNGEE. This chain's CDR3 is CASTLGIGNSPLHF. The CDR3 DNA reads as TGTGCCAGCACCCTGGGCATTGGGAATTCACCCCTCCACTTT.

This clone was observed once. V usage is TRBV5-8 and J usage is TRBJ2-7; maybe TRBD2 (6 bases). CDR1 is SGHTS and CDR2 is YDEGEE in the germline V gene. This CDR3 spans 14 amino acids. Trimming removed 2 bases at V and 1 base at J, with 10 bases between. The DNA of the CDR3 is TGTGCCAGCAGCTTTTTCCGGGAGTCCTACGAGCAGTACTTC. Its translation is CASSFFRESYEQYF. Full variable domain (outside the CDR3, taken from reference TRBV5-8 and TRBJ2-7): EAGVTQSPTHLIKTRGQQATLRCSPISGHTSVYWYQQALGLGLQFLLWYDEGEERNRGNFPPRFSGRQFPNYSSELNVNALELEDSALYLCASSFFRESYEQYFGPGTRLTVT.

CDR3 residues: CASSSGTGFREQYF. The CDR3 nucleotides read TGTGCCAGCAGTTCCGGGACAGGGTTTCGGGAGCAGTACTTC. This chain links TRBV28 with TRBJ2-7, with TRBD1 identical over 9 bases. V was pared by 4 bases and J by 7 bases, with 8 bases of the junction left unmatched. The germline V gene encodes CDR1 MDHEN and CDR2 SYDVKM. The length of the CDR3 is 14 residues.

The V call is TRBV4-3, the J call TRBJ1-4; D ambiguous. The CDR3 extends over 17 amino acids. CDR1 LGHNA and CDR2 YSLEER come from the germline V gene. V lost 4 bases, J lost 7 bases, and 22 bases lay in between. The CDR3 loop is CASSRMVEGTGSEKLFF. The CDR3 DNA sequence: TGCGCCAGCAGCCGGATGGTTGAAGGTACCGGGAGTGAAAAACTGTTTTTT.

This chain joins TRBV27 and TRBJ2-7, with TRBD2 matching over 11 bases. Per the germline V gene, CDR1 is MNHEY and CDR2 is SMNVEV (reference sequence). This CDR3 has 17 amino acids. J gave up 3 bases and V 5 bases, and 12 bases lay outside the gene matches. CDR3: CASSVGTSGGQLYEQYF. For the CDR3, the DNA is TGTGCCAGCAGTGTGGGAACTAGCGGGGGCCAACTCTACGAGCAGTACTTC.

The chain uses TRBV6-1 and TRBJ2-3; a possible D gene is TRBD2 (5 bases). The germline gives CDR1 MNHNS, CDR2 SASEGT. This CDR3 contains 14 residues. V was pared by 1 base and J by 5 bases, with 10 bases between. In DNA form, the CDR3 reads TGTGCCAGCAGTGAAGGACGAGGAGGAGATACGCAGTATTTT. Protein product: CASSEGRGGDTQYF.

This clone turned up a few times. This chain connects TRBV5-8 to TRBJ2-7; D ambiguous. The CDR3 spans 13 residues. CDR1 is SGHTS and CDR2 is YDEGEE in the germline V gene. Trimming took 5 bases from V and 0 from J, leaving 9 bases between them. The CDR3: CASSYSDSYEQYF. Here the CDR3 DNA reads TGTGCCAGCAGTTACTCTGACTCCTACGAGCAGTACTTC.

V is TRBV30 and J is TRBJ1-2; a weak D match, TRBD1 (6 bases). V lost 4 bases to trimming and J lost 6 bases, with 9 bases between them. CDR1 and CDR2 from the germline V gene are GTSNPN and SVGIG (reference sequence). The CDR3 contains 11 residues. CDR3: CAWNSGDGYTF. The CDR3 bases are TGTGCCTGGAATTCAGGGGATGGCTACACCTTC.

As DNA, the CDR3 is TGCGCCAGCAGCCAAGGTGACTACTCGTGGAACTATGGCTACACCTTC. Translating it yields CASSQGDYSWNYGYTF. The chain combines TRBV4-1 with TRBJ1-2; D not resolved. Trimming stripped 1 base from V and 2 bases from J, with 14 bases between. The germline V gene has CDR1 MGHRA and CDR2 YSYEKL. The CDR3 has 16 amino acids.

The J gene is TRBJ1-1, the V gene TRBV7-8, with a tentative D call TRBD1 (6 bases). This CDR3 has 15 amino acids. Looked up from germline, CDR1 is SGHVS and CDR2 is FQNEAQ. V was pared by 6 bases and J by 1 base, with 15 bases between. The CDR3 nucleotides read TGTGCCAGCAGTCCGTACGACAGGCCGAACACTGAAGCTTTCTTT. Protein product: CASSPYDRPNTEAFF.

This clone occurred a few times. V usage is TRBV4-2 and J usage is TRBJ2-3, with 8 bases lining up with TRBD2. In germline, CDR1 is LGHNA, CDR2 YNFKEQ. After removal of 0 bases from V and 1 base from J, the junction contained 3 bases not matched to a gene. The CDR3 has 16 amino acids. The CDR3 spells CASSQESGGGTDTQYF. In nucleotides, the CDR3 is TGTGCCAGCAGCCAAGAATCGGGGGGGGGCACAGATACGCAGTATTTT.

The chain has TRBV9 and TRBJ1-2; D uncertain. Trimming left V 5 bases short and J 5 bases short, with 10 bases between. Germline CDR1 reads SGDLS; CDR2 reads YYNGEE. The CDR3 is 12 residues long. The CDR3 protein is CASRAGVYGYTF. CDR3 DNA sequence: TGTGCCAGCAGGGCGGGAGTTTATGGCTACACCTTC.

J is TRBJ2-7 and V is TRBV5-8, with D possibly being TRBD1 (6 bases). The V gene lost 1 base and the J gene lost 3 bases, with 11 bases spanning the gap. The germline V gene encodes CDR1 SGHTS and CDR2 YDEGEE. The CDR3 spans 14 residues. The CDR3 sequence is CASSLWQGHYEQYF. The CDR3, as DNA: TGTGCCAGCAGCTTGTGGCAGGGGCACTACGAGCAGTACTTC.